Listed below are T cell receptor beta chains from one sample, sequenced in a study of blood T cells in healthy people across ages. One entry per CDR3 protein, called by TCRdb with MiXCR from the 5' RACE reads. The table records 550,000 to 750,000 distinct CDR3 sequences, approximately 21% of them present only once. Sequencing was carried out using blood. These receptors all stem from a man in his 70s in good health. The CDR3 runs from the conserved cysteine through the conserved F or W. The order of the fields is J gene, V gene, CDR3 protein.

j_call: TRBJ1-3
v_call: TRBV4-3
cdr3_aa: CASSQEPGALRSGNTTYF

j_call: TRBJ2-3
v_call: TRBV6-1
cdr3_aa: CASSIGAPGLAGEQGDTQYF

j_call: TRBJ2-2
v_call: TRBV5-1
cdr3_aa: CASTSRGVTNTGELFF

j_call: TRBJ1-4
v_call: TRBV29-1
cdr3_aa: CSVGQGDEKLFF

j_call: TRBJ2-3
v_call: TRBV18
cdr3_aa: CASSTNGGRITDTQYF

j_call: TRBJ2-5
v_call: TRBV12-3/TRBV12-4
cdr3_aa: CASSRAPLDQYF

j_call: TRBJ1-1
v_call: TRBV12-3/TRBV12-4
cdr3_aa: CASSLGPGQGRDMNTEAFF

j_call: TRBJ2-2
v_call: TRBV12-5
cdr3_aa: CASGLSYTGELFF

j_call: TRBJ1-1
v_call: TRBV29-1
cdr3_aa: CSAGHGNREAFF

j_call: TRBJ2-5
v_call: TRBV20-1
cdr3_aa: CSALLTQETQYF

j_call: TRBJ2-5
v_call: TRBV9
cdr3_aa: CASSVEEGIQETQYF

j_call: TRBJ2-1
v_call: TRBV12-5
cdr3_aa: CASGFSGSNEQFF

j_call: TRBJ2-3
v_call: TRBV7-9
cdr3_aa: CASRQNRVASTDTQYF

j_call: TRBJ2-3
v_call: TRBV6-1
cdr3_aa: CARSSQGISSDTQYF

j_call: TRBJ2-6
v_call: TRBV12-3/TRBV12-4
cdr3_aa: CASSSQGTGANVLTF

j_call: TRBJ2-3
v_call: TRBV10-1
cdr3_aa: CASSEGRVVTQYF

j_call: TRBJ1-4
v_call: TRBV7-6
cdr3_aa: CASSLAGQPLEKLFF

j_call: TRBJ2-2
v_call: TRBV20-1
cdr3_aa: CSARWAGRTGELFF

j_call: TRBJ2-2
v_call: TRBV5-1
cdr3_aa: CASSLQTGKGPGELFF

j_call: TRBJ2-1
v_call: TRBV6-2/TRBV6-3
cdr3_aa: CAGSSAGVLSLEQFF

j_call: TRBJ2-2
v_call: TRBV2
cdr3_aa: CASTSDTNTGELFF

j_call: TRBJ2-1
v_call: TRBV20-1
cdr3_aa: CSARDRWGGDTLHEQFF

j_call: TRBJ1-2
v_call: TRBV25-1
cdr3_aa: CASSESRTGTHYGYTF

j_call: TRBJ2-7
v_call: TRBV20-1
cdr3_aa: CSARSRAAIGPFSYEQYF

j_call: TRBJ2-7
v_call: TRBV7-2
cdr3_aa: CASSRGLAGPSSYEQYF

j_call: TRBJ2-7
v_call: TRBV4-1
cdr3_aa: CASSQGFGTGLSYEQYF

j_call: TRBJ2-5
v_call: TRBV20-1
cdr3_aa: CSARAVAGANQETQYF

j_call: TRBJ1-5
v_call: TRBV7-2
cdr3_aa: CASSSQTGVDQPQHF

j_call: TRBJ2-2
v_call: TRBV18
cdr3_aa: CASSPDRVTGELFF

j_call: TRBJ2-5
v_call: TRBV5-1
cdr3_aa: CASSWGAEANSQYF

j_call: TRBJ1-2
v_call: TRBV29-1
cdr3_aa: CSGGANYGYTF

j_call: TRBJ2-5
v_call: TRBV7-6
cdr3_aa: CASSLAAGVEETQYF

j_call: TRBJ1-3
v_call: TRBV5-1
cdr3_aa: CASSLDSLSSGNTIYF

j_call: TRBJ1-4
v_call: TRBV7-9
cdr3_aa: CASSLLSDSNEKLFF

j_call: TRBJ2-1
v_call: TRBV9
cdr3_aa: CASSLTGTGLYNEQFF

j_call: .
v_call: TRBV7-2
cdr3_aa: CASSLMAIPGENEQFF

j_call: TRBJ2-5
v_call: TRBV20-1
cdr3_aa: CSARHQAGGQETQYF

j_call: TRBJ2-7
v_call: TRBV29-1
cdr3_aa: CSVEMEGSYEQYF

j_call: TRBJ2-7
v_call: TRBV5-1
cdr3_aa: CDSSRPGQTYEQYF

j_call: TRBJ1-6
v_call: TRBV6-1
cdr3_aa: CASSVGEGSNSPLHF

j_call: TRBJ1-2
v_call: TRBV14
cdr3_aa: CAGSQTGGYYGYTF

j_call: TRBJ2-5
v_call: TRBV14
cdr3_aa: CASSPSQPWETQYF

j_call: TRBJ2-3
v_call: TRBV27
cdr3_aa: CASIFQNADTQYF

j_call: TRBJ2-5
v_call: TRBV29-1
cdr3_aa: CSVELRGLLETQYF

j_call: .
v_call: TRBV2
cdr3_aa: CATPGASGSHEQFF

j_call: TRBJ2-7
v_call: TRBV27
cdr3_aa: CASSLSPNGFYEQYF

j_call: TRBJ2-1
v_call: TRBV11-2
cdr3_aa: CASSNVGAYNEQFF

j_call: TRBJ1-4
v_call: TRBV20-1
cdr3_aa: CSASSLEATNEKLFF

j_call: TRBJ2-5
v_call: TRBV11-2
cdr3_aa: CASSLRGLAEETQYF

j_call: TRBJ1-2
v_call: TRBV7-2
cdr3_aa: CASSFRDGNYGYTF

j_call: .
v_call: TRBV29-1
cdr3_aa: CSVRDGYNEQFF

j_call: TRBJ2-7
v_call: TRBV18
cdr3_aa: CASSPRTVAPSYEQYF